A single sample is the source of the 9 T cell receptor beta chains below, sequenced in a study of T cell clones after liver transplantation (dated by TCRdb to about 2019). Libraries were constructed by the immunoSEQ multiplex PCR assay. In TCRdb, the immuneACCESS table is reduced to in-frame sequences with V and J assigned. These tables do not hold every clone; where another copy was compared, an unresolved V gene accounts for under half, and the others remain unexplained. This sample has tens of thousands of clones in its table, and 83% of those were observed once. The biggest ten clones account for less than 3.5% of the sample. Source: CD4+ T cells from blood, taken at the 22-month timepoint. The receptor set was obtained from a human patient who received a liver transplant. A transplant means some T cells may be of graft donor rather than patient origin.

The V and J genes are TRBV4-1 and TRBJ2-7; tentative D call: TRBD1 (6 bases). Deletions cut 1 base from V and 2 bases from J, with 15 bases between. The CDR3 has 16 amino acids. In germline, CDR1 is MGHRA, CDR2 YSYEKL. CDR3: CASSQAVWGPPYEQYF. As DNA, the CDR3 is TGCGCCAGCAGCCAAGCAGTGTGGGGGCCCCCCTACGAGCAGTACTTC.

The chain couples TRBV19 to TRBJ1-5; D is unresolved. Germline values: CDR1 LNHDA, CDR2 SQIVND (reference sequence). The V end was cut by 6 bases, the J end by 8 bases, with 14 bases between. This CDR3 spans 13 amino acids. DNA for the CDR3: TGTGCCAGTAGCAGTCAACCTCGCGAGCCCCAGCATTTT. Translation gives CASSSQPREPQHF.

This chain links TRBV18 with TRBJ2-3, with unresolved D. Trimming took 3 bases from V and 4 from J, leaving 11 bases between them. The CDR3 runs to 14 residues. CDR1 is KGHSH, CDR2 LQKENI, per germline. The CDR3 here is CASSPRQVADTQYF. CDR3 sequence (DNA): TGTGCCAGCTCACCCCGGCAGGTGGCAGATACGCAGTATTTT.

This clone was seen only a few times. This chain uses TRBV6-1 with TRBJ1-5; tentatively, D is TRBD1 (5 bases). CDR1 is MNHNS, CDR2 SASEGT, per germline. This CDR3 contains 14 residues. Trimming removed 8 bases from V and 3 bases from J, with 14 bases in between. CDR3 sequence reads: CASGVTGNNQPQHF. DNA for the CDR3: TGTGCCAGCGGGGTTACAGGAAACAATCAGCCCCAGCATTTT.

The CDR3 DNA follows: TGTGCCAGCATCACTACTAGCGGGGTGTACGAGCAGTACTTC. Its translation: CASITTSGVYEQYF. V is TRBV9 and J is TRBJ2-7; 10 bases agree with TRBD2. There are 14 residues in the CDR3. Germline V gives CDR1 SGDLS, CDR2 YYNGEE. Trimming cost V 6 bases and J 4 bases; bases outside gene matches: 7.

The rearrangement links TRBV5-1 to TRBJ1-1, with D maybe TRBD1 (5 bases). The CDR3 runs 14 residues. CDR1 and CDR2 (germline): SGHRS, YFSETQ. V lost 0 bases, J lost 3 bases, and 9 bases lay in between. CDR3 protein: CASSLGDFHTEAFF. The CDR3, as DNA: TGCGCCAGCAGCTTGGGGGACTTCCACACTGAAGCTTTCTTT.

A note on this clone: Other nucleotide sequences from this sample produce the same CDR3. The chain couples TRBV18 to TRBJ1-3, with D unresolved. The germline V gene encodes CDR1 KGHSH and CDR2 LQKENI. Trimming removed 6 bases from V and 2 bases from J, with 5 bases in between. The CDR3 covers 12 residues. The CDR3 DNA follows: TGTGCCAGCTCCCCCCCTGGAAACACCATATATTTT. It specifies CASSPPGNTIYF. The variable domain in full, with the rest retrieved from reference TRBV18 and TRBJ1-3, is NAGVMQNPRHLVRRRGQEARLRCSPMKGHSHVYWYRQLPEEGLKFMVYLQKENIIDESGMPKERFSAEFPKEGPSILRIQQVVRGDSAAYFCASSPPGNTIYFGEGSWLTVV.

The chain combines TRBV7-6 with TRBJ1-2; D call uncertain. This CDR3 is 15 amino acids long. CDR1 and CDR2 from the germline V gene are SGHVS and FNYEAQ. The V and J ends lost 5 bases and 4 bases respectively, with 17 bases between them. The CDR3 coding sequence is TGTGCCAGCAGCCACGGTAGCTATAAAAGCTATGGCTACACCTTC. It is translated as CASSHGSYKSYGYTF.

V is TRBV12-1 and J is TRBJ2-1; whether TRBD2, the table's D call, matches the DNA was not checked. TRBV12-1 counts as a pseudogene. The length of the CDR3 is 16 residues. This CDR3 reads CASSFRGQRGCDEQFF. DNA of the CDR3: TGTGCCAGCAGCTTTAGAGGGCAACGGGGTTGCGATGAGCAGTTCTTC.